A single sample is the source of the 14 T cell receptor beta chains below, sequenced in a study of cytomegalovirus exposure and HLA in healthy donors. Primers for the PCR totalled 60 Vbeta and 13 Jbeta. Only in-frame clones appear in the TCRdb table, and some are missing; sequencing was by immunoSEQ multiplex PCR. Found here are 100,000 to 150,000 clones; the top ten clones hold approximately 1.7%. Sequencing was carried out using PBMCs. The origin of the receptors is a woman in her 40s in good health and CMV-seropositive.

The chain has TRBV7-8 and TRBJ2-7, with TRBD2 matching over 8 bases. Unmatched junction bases numbered 10, after V lost 2 bases and J lost 4 bases. The CDR3 is made up of 16 amino acids. Germline V gene sequence: CDR1 SGHVS, CDR2 FQNEAQ. The CDR3 region is CASSLYPSGLDYEQYF. DNA of the CDR3: TGTGCCAGCAGCTTATACCCTTCGGGACTAGATTACGAGCAGTACTTC.

The rearrangement uses TRBV7-2 and TRBJ2-7; 7 positions match TRBD2. With V trimmed by 1 base and J by 3 bases, 9 bases remained unmatched. Germline lookup yields CDR1 SGHTA and CDR2 FQGNSA. There are 16 residues in the CDR3. The CDR3 loop is CASSLVNRGRGYEQYF. Here the CDR3 DNA reads TGTGCCAGCAGCTTAGTTAATCGAGGGAGGGGCTACGAGCAGTACTTC.

The CDR3 region is CASRLAGYTGELFF. The CDR3 DNA follows: TGTGCCAGCAGGCTAGCGGGGTACACCGGGGAGCTGTTTTTT. This chain links TRBV28 with TRBJ2-2; 9 bases agree with TRBD2. Germline assignment: CDR1 MDHEN and CDR2 SYDVKM. The CDR3 extends over 14 amino acids. V lost 6 bases to trimming and J lost 3 bases; unmatched junction nucleotides: 2.

This chain links TRBV4-3 with TRBJ1-4, with TRBD1 matching over 9 bases. V gave up 2 bases and J gave up 3 bases; unmatched junction bases: 4. The CDR3 totals 16 residues. The germline V gene encodes CDR1 LGHNA and CDR2 YSLEER. Here the CDR3 reads CASSQIQGAANEKLFF. CDR3 coding DNA: TGCGCCAGCAGCCAAATACAGGGGGCAGCTAATGAAAAACTGTTTTTT.

V gene TRBV7-7 combines with J gene TRBJ1-1, with no clear D. CDR3 length: 13 amino acids. Per the germline V gene, CDR1 is SSHAT and CDR2 is FNYEAQ (reference sequence). Trimming pared 5 bases from V and 1 base from J, leaving 8 bases between. The CDR3, as DNA: TGTGCCAGCAGCCAGACACCGAACACTGAAGCTTTCTTT. Protein: CASSQTPNTEAFF.

The chain links TRBV5-1 to TRBJ2-5; D remains ambiguous. The CDR3 is 15 amino acids. The V gene's germline CDR1 is SGHRS and CDR2 YFSETQ. The V end lost 9 bases, the J end lost 5 bases, and 23 bases lay between the germline ends. CDR3 sequence (DNA): TGCGCCACCTCCCCGTCTGCACTAAATGGGGAGACCCAGTACTTC. Translated: CATSPSALNGETQYF.

V and J are TRBV7-8 and TRBJ2-7; D may be TRBD1 (6 bases). Germline V gives CDR1 SGHVS, CDR2 FQNEAQ. The V end was cut by 6 bases, the J end by 2 bases, with 14 bases between. The CDR3 totals 14 residues. As DNA, the CDR3 is TGTGCCAGCAGGGCCGGGACATCTACCTACGAGCAGTACTTC. Amino acid sequence: CASRAGTSTYEQYF.

This chain joins TRBV6-6 and TRBJ1-5; 10 bases line up with TRBD1. V lost 7 bases, J lost 7 bases, and 10 bases stayed unmatched. CDR1 MNHNY and CDR2 SVGAGI come from the germline V gene (reference sequence). The CDR3 covers 15 residues. CDR3 residues: CASKHTGTGAQPQHF. CDR3 coding DNA: TGTGCCAGCAAGCACACCGGGACAGGGGCACAGCCCCAGCATTTT.

V is TRBV12-1 and J is TRBJ2-1; the DNA was not used to check the table's D call, TRBD2. TRBV12-1 is shown as a pseudogene. The CDR3 is made up of 16 amino acids. In nucleotides, the CDR3 is TGTGCCAGCAGCTTGACTCCTAACAAGGTGTACAATGAGCAGTTCTTC. Translating it yields CASSLTPNKVYNEQFF.

The V call is TRBV27, the J call TRBJ1-2, with TRBD1 identical over 8 bases. CDR1 and CDR2 (germline): MNHEY, SMNVEV (reference sequence). This CDR3 is built from 13 residues. V dropped 6 bases and J dropped 6; count of bases not matched to a gene: 6. Written as DNA, the CDR3 is TGTGCCAGCAGAAGGACAGGGAGGAATGGCTACACCTTC. As protein: CASRRTGRNGYTF.

The chain is built from TRBV5-6 and TRBJ2-3, with 13 positions matching TRBD2. J gave up 5 bases and V 4 bases, and 7 bases lay outside the gene matches. CDR1 SGHDT and CDR2 YYEEEE come from the germline V gene. The CDR3 covers 16 residues. DNA of the CDR3: TGTGCCAGCAGCCCCGGACTAGCGGGAGTGGTAGATACGCAGTATTTT. It translates to CASSPGLAGVVDTQYF.

The chain employs TRBV7-2 and TRBJ2-4; no clear D gene. This CDR3 spans 15 amino acids. Germline lookup yields CDR1 SGHTA and CDR2 FQGNSA. The germline V and J ends were trimmed by 5 bases and 0 bases, with 11 bases remaining between them. CDR3 sequence: CASSPRAQAKNIQYF. For the CDR3, the DNA is TGTGCCAGCAGCCCCCGAGCCCAAGCCAAAAACATTCAGTACTTC.

The chain has TRBV29-1 and TRBJ2-2, with 8 bases fitting TRBD1. CDR3 length equals 14 residues. Germline-derived CDR1 and CDR2 are SQVTM and ANQGSEA. The V gene end was trimmed by 4 bases and the J gene end by 4 bases; junction bases not matched to a gene: 5. CDR3 sequence (DNA): TGCAGCGTTGGAGGACAGGGAGGCACCGGGGAGCTGTTTTTT. Translating it yields CSVGGQGGTGELFF.

This chain connects TRBV10-3 to TRBJ1-1; no clear D gene. Germline values: CDR1 ENHRY, CDR2 SYGVKD. CDR3 size: 12 residues. V was trimmed by 6 bases and J by 2 bases, leaving 7 bases between them. The CDR3 nucleotides are TGTGCCATCAGATTAGATAACACTGAAGCTTTCTTT. Its protein product is CAIRLDNTEAFF.